This section outlines one TCR beta chain sequence together with its context. What this receptor recognizes is not known. Base quality data are lacking; no much larger clone is found one base away. TCRbeta CDR3 regions were amplified from genomic DNA by means of the immunoSEQ Assay, a bias-controlled multiplex PCR. From the authors' description of their analysis: Nucleated cell counts per sample were estimated from amplification of reference gene primers within the assay. To quantify the absolute abundance of each unique TCRbeta CDR3 rearrangement, sequence reads were collapsed and filtered. Productive Simpson clonality was computed per sample as the square root of Simpson's diversity index over productive rearrangements. TCRdb provides this immuneACCESS table in a form limited to in-frame rearrangements. Some clones are lacking; in checked studies, under half of them reflect an unresolved V gene, and why the rest are absent is not known. D and trimming were read from the DNA, whereas the V and J calls and clone size are those reported in that table. The sample table holds over 20,000 clones, of which about 84% were seen once. About 53% of the sample lies in the top ten.

Collaborating institutions collected whole blood in K2EDTA tubes following their own protocols. For TCRbeta analysis, collaborators shipped samples in one of three forms: frozen whole blood, isolated PBMCs, or DNA extracted from either of those sample types. Compared with germline, V lacks 8 bases and J lacks 8 bases; bases without a gene match: 9. CDR1 and CDR2 (WSHSY, SAAADI) derive from the germline V gene. Including cysteine and phenylalanine, the CDR3 has 15 amino acids. Just the 45-base CDR3 DNA is kept, in frame starting at base 1. This entry is derived from a study of blood T cell repertoires in COVID-19 (dated by TCRdb to about 2020). Looking at the study overall: Samples from collaborators originated in the United States, Italy and Spain and spanned both the acute and convalescent phases of COVID-19. Where HLA class I and class II types were available, the types were taken from metadata supplied by the sample provider, not from assay-based typing. The prospective study material was composed of cDNA or gDNA derived from T cells, B-cell-depleted T cells, or PBMCs. The repertoires were released in a freely available public database intended as a resource for research on the immune response to SARS-CoV-2. The dataset comprised deeply sampled blood TCRbeta repertoires from subjects exposed to, actively infected with, or recovered from COVID-19. The samples were drawn from two sources: the first 160 participants of the ongoing ImmuneRACE study, and some 1,300 subjects contributed by 6 global collaborators. Sample metadata almost always included a de-identified subject ID, COVID-19 status, age in years and sex. Here is what the overall study found, with its caveats: How much clinical and demographic metadata was included differed by source and by participant, and the metadata was provided uncurated.

The chain is assembled from TRBV10-2 and TRBJ2-1, and 13 junction bases match TRBD2. Material for sequencing was peripheral blood. This TCR was sampled from a man aged 50 to 59 with active or convalescent COVID-19. The DNA is TGCGCCAGCCGAGGACTAGCGGGAGCCCCGCATGAGCAGTTCTTC. It is translated as CASRGLAGAPHEQFF.